The T cell receptor (beta chain) under discussion was sequenced for a study of blood T cell repertoires in COVID-19. Whole-study context: Acute and convalescent COVID-19 specimens originated in the United States, Italy and Spain.

Which cohort a participant joined came from the clinical history participants gave. V lost 5 bases, J lost 1 base, and 8 bases stayed unmatched. Germline V lookup: CDR1 SEHNR, CDR2 FQNEAQ (reference sequence). This CDR3 has 15 residues. Profiling relied on immunoSEQ multiplex PCR, and the TCRdb table lists in-frame clones only, not all of them. There are 200,000 or so clones in the sample; 70% to 90% occur only once, and around 3.8% lies in the top ten. The V gene is TRBV7-9, the J gene TRBJ2-7; 7 positions match TRBD1. Sequenced input: PBMCs or T cells enriched from blood (not recorded which). The source is a woman in her forties with acute COVID-19. In DNA form, the CDR3 reads TGTGCCAGCAGCCCCCGTAAGGGGGCGTCCTACGAGCAGTACTTC. It is translated as CASSPRKGASYEQYF. Supplemented by reference TRBV7-9 and TRBJ2-7, the full variable domain reads DTGVSQNPRHKITKRGQNVTFRCDPISEHNRLYWYRQTLGQGPEFLTYFQNEAQLEKSRLLSDRFSAERPKGSFSTLEIQRTEQGDSAMYLCASSPRKGASYEQYFGPGTRLTVT.